The 11 T cell receptor beta chains below were found in one sample sequenced in a study of vaccination effects on CD4 cells after COVID-19. These TCRs' antigens remain unknown. This table comes from immunoSEQ multiplex PCR, and its TCRdb copy is limited to in-frame clones, with some not included. This table holds tens of thousands of clones, 78% found once. In the ViraFEST assay, antigen-specific CD4+ clonotypes were identified by expansion after peptide-pool stimulation. The culture ran for approximately 10 days, and then CD4+ T cells were isolated. All vaccine recipients tested negative for nucleocapsid antibodies and had never contracted SARS-CoV-2 infection. This specimen consisted of CD4+ T cells from PBMCs cultured with SARS-CoV-2 spike peptides, obtained before COVID-19 vaccination. Every receptor here comes from a human donor who received a COVID-19 vaccine.

The CDR3 DNA reads as TGTGCCAGCAGCCTACTCTCTGGGGGGCGCGGTGGCTACACCTTC. It codes for CASSLLSGGRGGYTF. The chain recombines TRBV3-1 (or the pseudogene TRBV3-2) with TRBJ1-2; a weak D match, TRBD1 (6 bases). The CDR3 is made up of 15 amino acids. V was cut by 4 bases and J by 7 bases, with 19 bases left in between. Germline V gene lookup returns CDR1 LGHDT and CDR2 YNNKEL (reference sequence).

The chain's CDR3 is CASSGPIWSPDGYTF. CDR3 bases: TGTGCCAGCAGTGGACCCATATGGTCCCCCGATGGCTACACCTTC. This chain joins TRBV28 and TRBJ1-2; D not certain. The V and J ends lost 5 bases and 6 bases respectively, with 19 bases between them. This CDR3 contains 15 residues. In germline, CDR1 is MDHEN, CDR2 SYDVKM.

The sample holds one count of this clone. This chain links TRBV24-1 with TRBJ2-3, with TRBD1 matching 8 bases. Germline loops: CDR1 KGHDR, CDR2 SFDVKD. The CDR3 sequence is 15 residues long. J lost 1 base, V lost 4 bases, and 3 bases had no gene match. The CDR3 region is CATSEPGQGTDTQYF. The CDR3 nucleotides read TGTGCCACCAGTGAGCCGGGACAGGGCACAGATACGCAGTATTTT.

This chain connects TRBV7-2 to TRBJ2-1; TRBD2 aligns across 10 bases. Looked up from germline, CDR1 is SGHTA and CDR2 is FQGNSA. Trimming removed 2 bases from V and 4 bases from J; junction bases left unmatched: 2. There are 15 residues in the CDR3. The CDR3 DNA sequence: TGTGCCAGCAGCTTAAGGACTAGCGGATACAATGAGCAGTTCTTC. This translates into CASSLRTSGYNEQFF.

Only a few counts were recorded for this clone. The chain couples TRBV5-4 to TRBJ1-2, with 8 bases aligning to TRBD1. V trimming: 2 bases; J trimming: 1 base; junction bases outside the gene matches: 4. Germline V gene sequence: CDR1 SGHNT, CDR2 YYREEE (reference sequence). CDR3 length equals 15 residues. The CDR3, as DNA: TGTGCCAGCAGCTTTAAGACAGGGGATAACTATGGCTACACCTTC. Encoded protein: CASSFKTGDNYGYTF.

V gene TRBV25-1 combines with J gene TRBJ1-2; no reliable D call. CDR3 length: 13 amino acids. Germline V gene sequence: CDR1 MGHDK, CDR2 SYGVNS. V shed 0 bases and J shed 7 bases, with 9 bases lying between them. In DNA form, the CDR3 reads TGTGCCAGCAGTGAATACTCCTACAGTGGCTACACCTTC. It yields the protein CASSEYSYSGYTF.

This chain links TRBV2 with TRBJ1-5; 7 nucleotides line up with TRBD1. V was clipped by 7 bases and J by 1 base; unmatched bases: 1. Per germline, CDR1 SNHLY and CDR2 FYNNEI. The CDR3 loop spans 13 amino acids. CDR3 amino acids: CASKGQSNQPQHF. Written as DNA, the CDR3 is TGTGCCAGCAAGGGACAGAGCAATCAGCCCCAGCATTTT.

The chain employs TRBV6-6 and TRBJ2-2; the D gene is possibly TRBD1 (7 bases). Trimming cost V 2 bases and J 7 bases, with 11 bases left between them. The CDR3 length is 14 residues. The germline V gene encodes CDR1 MNHNY and CDR2 SVGAGI (reference sequence). The CDR3 region is CASSYNRGGGELFF. The CDR3 DNA sequence: TGTGCCAGCAGTTACAACAGGGGAGGCGGGGAGCTGTTTTTT.

The chain recombines TRBV6-5 with TRBJ1-4, with D uncertain. V gave up 7 bases and J gave up 4 bases, with 10 bases separating them. This CDR3 contains 13 residues. Germline V gives CDR1 MNHEY, CDR2 SVGAGI. The CDR3: CASTATYNEKLFF. In DNA form, the CDR3 reads TGTGCCAGCACGGCCACTTATAATGAAAAACTGTTTTTT.

The chain combines TRBV18 with TRBJ1-1; 9 positions match TRBD1. V gave up 6 bases and J gave up 4 bases; unmatched junction bases: 12. There are 16 residues in the CDR3. Germline V gene data show CDR1 as KGHSH and CDR2 as LQKENI. In DNA, the CDR3 is TGTGCCAGCTCCCCTTTCCGGGGACAGGGCATCACTGAAGCTTTCTTT. This translates into CASSPFRGQGITEAFF.

The sample holds one count of this clone. V usage is TRBV6-5 and J usage is TRBJ2-5; a possible D gene is TRBD1 (6 bases). The ends were cut back, 9 bases at V and 5 bases at J, with 19 bases in the middle. Germline V gene sequence: CDR1 MNHEY, CDR2 SVGAGI. This CDR3 region has 14 residues. The CDR3 region is CASTGQLDGETQYF. CDR3 nucleotide sequence: TGTGCCAGTACGGGACAACTGGATGGGGAGACCCAGTACTTC.